This T cell receptor (beta chain) was sequenced in a study of monozygotic twins with inflammatory bowel disease. Study-wide results and limits: The data did not back a single strong IBD-associated clonotype or signal.

A word on this clonotype: Antigen specificity is unknown.

Whole-blood RNA isolation (total RNA) proceeded without T cell sorting. Germline CDR1 is SGHTA and CDR2 is FQGTGA. The CDR3 spans 13 residues. Each UMI harboured a 6-nucleotide sample barcode and was appended via template switching. One entry per CDR3 protein, without DNA, is what TCRdb gives after re-calling the 5' RACE reads. In all, the sample yields around 210,000 distinct CDR3 sequences. The V gene is TRBV7-3, the J gene TRBJ1-1. The clonotype originates from a human donor with ulcerative colitis or Crohn's disease, or a healthy co-twin of an affected twin (not recorded which). The sample taken for sequencing was blood. The CDR3 reads CASSHFLNTEAFF.